The 28 T cell receptor beta chains below all came from one sample that was sequenced in a study of T cell clones after liver transplantation. Sequencing used immunoSEQ multiplex PCR; TCRdb keeps in-frame clones, though not all of them. The profile shows about 75,000 clones, 84% of them singletons. The source material was CD4+ T cells from blood, sampled 48 months after liver transplant. Receptor source: a human patient who received a liver transplant. Part of the T cell pool may stem from the graft donor.

The chain couples TRBV6-1 to TRBJ2-3; weak D call: TRBD2 (6 bases). The germline V gene encodes CDR1 MNHNS and CDR2 SASEGT. This CDR3 contains 16 residues. V lost 2 bases and J lost 2, with 14 bases in between. DNA of the CDR3: TGTGCCAGCAGTGAAAGAGCGGGTCAAACCACAGATACGCAGTATTTT. This gives the protein CASSERAGQTTDTQYF.

The CDR3 here is CASSYSDNTEAFF. The DNA for the CDR3 is TGTGCCAGCAGTTACTCGGACAACACTGAAGCTTTCTTT. The rearrangement uses TRBV6-5 and TRBJ1-1; unclear D gene. Trimming removed 0 bases from V and 2 bases from J, with 4 bases in between. CDR3 length: 13 amino acids. Germline-derived CDR1 and CDR2 are MNHEY and SVGAGI.

The V gene is TRBV10-1, the J gene TRBJ2-5, with D perhaps matching TRBD2 (5 bases). V was clipped by 9 bases and J by 7 bases, with 12 bases between them. The V gene's germline CDR1 is WNHNN and CDR2 SYGVQD (reference sequence). The CDR3 has 11 amino acids. DNA of the CDR3: TGCGCCAGACAGCCGGCGGGGACCCAGTACTTC. It translates to CARQPAGTQYF.

The chain uses TRBV7-2 and TRBJ2-7; 8 positions agree with TRBD1. The germline V gene has CDR1 SGHTA and CDR2 FQGNSA. The CDR3 totals 15 residues. V was clipped by 0 bases and J by 7 bases; unmatched bases: 8. CDR3 nucleotides: TGTGCCAGCAGCTTAGCGCGGGGCAGGGGGCAAGAGCAGTACTTC. It specifies CASSLARGRGQEQYF.

The chain joins TRBV4-1 to TRBJ2-2; 14 bases agree with TRBD2. The CDR3 is 18 residues long. Germline loops: CDR1 MGHRA, CDR2 YSYEKL. Trimming removed 1 base from V and 4 bases from J; junction bases left unmatched: 5. The CDR3 coding sequence is TGCGCCAGCAGCCAAGGGGGACTAGCGGGAGTTGGCACCGGGGAGCTGTTTTTT. Translating gives CASSQGGLAGVGTGELFF.

The V call is TRBV18, the J call TRBJ1-3; TRBD1 aligns across 7 bases. V trimming: 4 bases; J trimming: 0 bases; junction bases outside the gene matches: 3. This CDR3 spans 15 amino acids. Per germline, CDR1 KGHSH and CDR2 LQKENI. The DNA for the CDR3 is TGTGCCAGCTCACAGGGACAGTCCTCTGGAAACACCATATATTTT. It yields the protein CASSQGQSSGNTIYF. Variable domain in full (rest from reference TRBV18 and TRBJ1-3): NAGVMQNPRHLVRRRGQEARLRCSPMKGHSHVYWYRQLPEEGLKFMVYLQKENIIDESGMPKERFSAEFPKEGPSILRIQQVVRGDSAAYFCASSQGQSSGNTIYFGEGSWLTVV.

About this clone itself: Compared with germline, one end of the junction differs, possibly owing to a read error. This rearrangement joins TRBV20-1 to TRBJ2-7; TRBD2 is a possible D gene (5 bases). CDR3 length equals 10 residues. The germline V gene encodes CDR1 DFQATT and CDR2 SNEGSKA (reference sequence). This chain's CDR3 is CSAGEREQYF. The DNA for the CDR3 is TGCAGTGCTGGAGAGCGGGAGCAGTACTTC.

V is TRBV5-1 and J is TRBJ2-1, with TRBD2 matching 14 bases. After removal of 0 bases from V and 0 bases from J, the junction contained 2 bases not matched to a gene. This CDR3 comprises 18 residues. CDR1 SGHRS and CDR2 YFSETQ come from the germline V gene. CDR3: CASSLGGLAGGSYNEQFF. The CDR3 nucleotides read TGCGCCAGCAGCTTGGGAGGACTAGCGGGAGGCTCCTACAATGAGCAGTTCTTC.

This chain connects TRBV30 to TRBJ2-3, with 7 bases matching TRBD2. J lost 1 base, V lost 2 bases, and 6 bases had no gene match. CDR1 and CDR2 (germline): GTSNPN, SVGIG (reference sequence). The CDR3 covers 15 residues. CDR3 DNA sequence: TGTGCCTGGAGTAGGGGAGGGGTTGGCACAGATACGCAGTATTTT. As protein: CAWSRGGVGTDTQYF.

This clone appeared once. This sequence joins TRBV6-6 and TRBJ2-1, with 8 bases that match TRBD2. The CDR3 is 14 amino acids. CDR1 is MNHNY, CDR2 SVGAGI, per germline (reference sequence). V trimming: 7 bases; J trimming: 3 bases; junction bases outside the gene matches: 5. The CDR3 sequence: CASKKAGDYNEQFF. In DNA form, the CDR3 reads TGTGCCAGCAAAAAAGCGGGAGACTACAATGAGCAGTTCTTC.

V gene TRBV5-1 combines with J gene TRBJ1-2; D is undetermined. Germline V gene lookup returns CDR1 SGHRS and CDR2 YFSETQ. Trimming shortened V by 5 bases and J by 3 bases, and 14 bases separated the two germline ends. This CDR3 contains 14 residues. CDR3 sequence: CASRWSVGDYGYTF. As DNA, the CDR3 is TGCGCCAGCAGATGGTCCGTCGGGGACTATGGCTACACCTTC.

V and J are TRBV14 and TRBJ2-1; 8 bases agree with TRBD2. Trimming cost V 2 bases and J 2 bases; bases outside gene matches: 5. The CDR3 totals 16 residues. Germline loops: CDR1 SGHDN, CDR2 FVKESK. The CDR3 DNA sequence: TGTGCCAGCAGCCAACGAGCGGGAGTGGCCTACAATGAGCAGTTCTTC. It encodes CASSQRAGVAYNEQFF.

DNA for the CDR3: TGTGCCAGCAGTTCGTCCGACAGACCCCTAGCCGGCTACACCTTC. This translates into CASSSSDRPLAGYTF. The rearrangement uses TRBV28 and TRBJ1-2; tentative D call: TRBD1 (5 bases). Trimming shortened V by 4 bases and J by 8 bases, and 20 bases separated the two germline ends. This CDR3 is built from 15 residues. Germline V gives CDR1 MDHEN, CDR2 SYDVKM.

This chain connects TRBV7-2 to TRBJ1-4, with TRBD1 as a possible D gene (6 bases). Germline V gives CDR1 SGHTA, CDR2 FQGNSA. Trimming took 5 bases from V and 8 from J, leaving 15 bases between them. The CDR3 is 14 residues long. The CDR3, as DNA: TGTGCCAGCAGCCCCCCGGGGGGCAGGGAAAAACTGTTTTTT. It encodes CASSPPGGREKLFF. Variable domain in full (rest from reference TRBV7-2 and TRBJ1-4): GAGVSQSPSNKVTEKGKDVELRCDPISGHTALYWYRQSLGQGLEFLIYFQGNSAPDKSGLPSDRFSAERTGGSVSTLTIQRTQQEDSAVYLCASSPPGGREKLFFGSGTQLSVL.

The chain couples TRBV12-5 to TRBJ2-7; 7 bases are a match to TRBD1. Germline V gene sequence: CDR1 LGHNT, CDR2 FRNRAP. The V gene end was trimmed by 2 bases and the J gene end by 1 base; junction bases not matched to a gene: 11. This CDR3 region has 17 residues. The CDR3: CASGLRPPGQTSYEQYF. For the CDR3, the DNA is TGTGCTAGTGGTTTGAGGCCACCGGGACAGACATCCTACGAGCAGTACTTC.

The J gene is TRBJ2-1, the V gene TRBV11-2; D possibly uses TRBD1 or TRBD2 (5 bases each). The CDR3 sequence is 16 residues long. Germline CDR1 and CDR2: SGHAT and FQNNGV. Trimming stripped 5 bases from V and 0 bases from J, with 14 bases between. CDR3 amino acids: CASSRGRTLSYNEQFF. CDR3 in DNA: TGTGCCAGCAGCCGGGGACGGACTCTCTCCTACAATGAGCAGTTCTTC. Looking up the rest from reference TRBV11-2 and TRBJ2-1 gives the full variable domain: EAGVAQSPRYKIIEKRQSVAFWCNPISGHATLYWYQQILGQGPKLLIQFQNNGVVDDSQLPKDRFSAERLKGVDSTLKIQPAKLEDSAVYLCASSRGRTLSYNEQFFGPGTRLTVL.

The chain uses TRBV2 and TRBJ1-1; D unresolved. Trimming removed 4 bases at V and 5 bases at J, with 11 bases between. CDR1 is SNHLY and CDR2 is FYNNEI in the germline V gene. The CDR3 has 13 amino acids. The CDR3 here is CASSATSQTEAFF. The DNA for the CDR3 is TGTGCCAGCAGTGCCACGAGTCAGACTGAAGCTTTCTTT.

The V and J genes are TRBV6-6 and TRBJ1-2; D not certain. Germline V lookup: CDR1 MNHNY, CDR2 SVGAGI (reference sequence). The CDR3 is 15 residues long. V lost 6 bases to trimming and J lost 2 bases, with 16 bases between them. CDR3 in amino acids: CASRNLRSENYGYTF. CDR3 nucleotides: TGTGCCAGCAGAAACCTGAGGAGCGAGAACTATGGCTACACCTTC.

The chain carries TRBV27 and TRBJ1-1; D uncertain. Deletions cut 8 bases from V and 1 base from J, with 14 bases between. The CDR3 extends over 14 amino acids. Germline V gene lookup returns CDR1 MNHEY and CDR2 SMNVEV (reference sequence). The CDR3 reads CASQARAPNTEAFF. The DNA for the CDR3 is TGTGCCAGCCAGGCGAGGGCCCCGAACACTGAAGCTTTCTTT.

The V and J genes are TRBV5-1 and TRBJ1-5, with a tentative D call TRBD1 (6 bases). This CDR3 has 15 amino acids. The V gene's germline CDR1 is SGHRS and CDR2 YFSETQ. The ends were cut back, 3 bases at V and 5 bases at J, with 15 bases in the middle. The CDR3 DNA follows: TGCGCCAGCAGCTCCTGGGGGGGGGCTGATCAGCCCCAGCATTTT. Translation: CASSSWGGADQPQHF.

The chain combines TRBV19 with TRBJ2-7; perhaps TRBD2 as D (6 bases). Trimming stripped 3 bases from V and 2 bases from J, with 14 bases between. Germline assignment: CDR1 LNHDA and CDR2 SQIVND (reference sequence). The CDR3 is made up of 15 amino acids. The CDR3 nucleotides are TGTGCCAGTAGTATGAAGGCCTCGGGAGCCTACGAGCAGTACTTC. Its protein is CASSMKASGAYEQYF.

Only a few counts were recorded for this clone. The V call is TRBV28, the J call TRBJ2-7; the D gene could be TRBD1 or TRBD2 (5 bases each). The germline V gene encodes CDR1 MDHEN and CDR2 SYDVKM. This CDR3 is 15 amino acids long. Trimming stripped 1 base from V and 6 bases from J, with 16 bases between. This chain's CDR3 is CASSLSGSRVGEQYF. CDR3 DNA: TGTGCCAGCAGTTTATCGGGATCCAGGGTAGGCGAGCAGTACTTC. Full variable domain (outside the CDR3, taken from reference TRBV28 and TRBJ2-7): DVKVTQSSRYLVKRTGEKVFLECVQDMDHENMFWYRQDPGLGLRLIYFSYDVKMKEKGDIPEGYSVSREKKERFSLILESASTNQTSMYLCASSLSGSRVGEQYFGPGTRLTVT.

The gene calls are TRBV9 and TRBJ2-7; 11 positions agree with TRBD2. Unmatched junction bases numbered 4, after V lost 5 bases and J lost 0 bases. The CDR3 contains 15 residues. Germline V lookup: CDR1 SGDLS, CDR2 YYNGEE. The CDR3 loop reads CASSKLAGASYEQYF. The CDR3 nucleotides are TGTGCCAGCAGTAAACTAGCGGGAGCCTCCTACGAGCAGTACTTC.

V and J are TRBV15 and TRBJ2-5; TRBD1 matches 7 bases. J gave up 2 bases and V 1 base, and 4 bases lay outside the gene matches. Per the germline V gene, CDR1 is LNHNV and CDR2 is YYDKDF (reference sequence). There are 15 residues in the CDR3. CDR3: CATSRGLGQQETQYF. As DNA, the CDR3 is TGTGCCACCAGCAGAGGGTTGGGACAGCAAGAGACCCAGTACTTC.

The chain has TRBV6-5 and TRBJ2-7, with no clear D. The V and J ends lost 0 bases and 3 bases respectively, with 9 bases between them. This CDR3 is 14 amino acids long. Germline CDR1 MNHEY, CDR2 SVGAGI. CDR3 DNA: TGTGCCAGCAGTTACTCCCTCAGGAGCTACGAGCAGTACTTC. Translating gives CASSYSLRSYEQYF.

Remarks on this clone: Other DNA variants within this sample encode the same CDR3. J is TRBJ1-1 and V is TRBV6-5; perhaps TRBD1 as D (5 bases). Trimming left V 6 bases short and J 0 bases short, with 11 bases between. This CDR3 spans 14 amino acids. The germline V gene encodes CDR1 MNHEY and CDR2 SVGAGI. The CDR3: CASRKQGMNTEAFF. The CDR3 DNA sequence: TGTGCCAGCAGAAAGCAGGGAATGAACACTGAAGCTTTCTTT.

The chain employs TRBV5-4 and TRBJ1-1; D gene unclear. The CDR3 has 12 residues. V gave up 3 bases and J gave up 8 bases, with 11 bases separating them. Looked up from germline, CDR1 is SGHNT and CDR2 is YYREEE (reference sequence). The CDR3 here is CASSSKGREAFF. The CDR3 DNA is TGTGCCAGCAGCTCCAAGGGTCGGGAAGCTTTCTTT.

V gene TRBV28 combines with J gene TRBJ2-7, with TRBD1 matching 9 bases. The germline gives CDR1 MDHEN, CDR2 SYDVKM. The CDR3 is 15 residues long. The V segment lost 5 bases and the J segment 4 bases; nucleotides outside the gene matches: 9. CDR3 DNA: TGTGCCAGCAGTCCCCCATCGGGACAGGGATACGAGCAGTACTTC. Translating it yields CASSPPSGQGYEQYF.